This paragraph covers one T cell receptor beta chain sequence. The antigen is undetermined. CDR3 length: 15 amino acids. Germline loops: CDR1 SGHAT, CDR2 FQNNGV. The trim removed 5 bases at V and 3 bases at J, leaving 9 bases unmatched. From the 5' RACE reads, TCRdb called clonotypes with MiXCR, one entry per CDR3 protein. The sample gives roughly 60,000 distinct CDR3 sequences, 11% of which show up once; less than 2% is in the top ten. Healthy control samples came from blood bank volunteers in Maryland, USA. The sample originates from a study of neurological immune-mediated disorders. General study results and limits: The absence of any CDR3 amino acid sequence shared by expanded clones across subjects suggests that repertoires were private in all groups.

The chain links TRBV11-2 to TRBJ1-1; 7 bases are a match to TRBD1. The receptor was derived from a man in his fifties or sixties in good health. What was sequenced was PBMCs. The CDR3 reads CASSTWDSKYTEAFF. CDR3 coding DNA: TGTGCCAGCAGCACTTGGGACAGTAAATACACTGAAGCTTTCTTT.